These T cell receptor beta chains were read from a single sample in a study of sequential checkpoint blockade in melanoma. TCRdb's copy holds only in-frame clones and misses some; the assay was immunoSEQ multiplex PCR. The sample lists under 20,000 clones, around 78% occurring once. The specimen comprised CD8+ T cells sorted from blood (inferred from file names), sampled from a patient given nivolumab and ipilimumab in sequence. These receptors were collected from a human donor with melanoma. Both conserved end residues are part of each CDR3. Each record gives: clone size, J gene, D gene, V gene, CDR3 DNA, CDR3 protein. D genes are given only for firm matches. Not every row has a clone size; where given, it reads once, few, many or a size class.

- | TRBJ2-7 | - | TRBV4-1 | TGCGCCAGCAGCTCCGGGACCTACGAGCAGTACTTC | CASSSGTYEQYF
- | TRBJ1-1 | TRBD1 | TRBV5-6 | TGTGCCAGCAGCTTGCCCTGGGACAGGGTCGATTCTCAAGCTTTCTTT | CASSLPWDRVDSQAFF
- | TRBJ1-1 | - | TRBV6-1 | TGTGCCAGCAGTACTCACAGGGCGTTGAACACTGAAGCTTTCTTT | CASSTHRALNTEAFF
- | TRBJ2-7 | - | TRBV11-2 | TGTGCCAGCAGCTTAGCCGTCGGGCGGGCCTACGAGCAGTACTTC | CASSLAVGRAYEQYF
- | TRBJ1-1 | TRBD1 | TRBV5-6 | TGTGCCAGCAGGAACTCCCGACAGGGGGCGATTGGGTACACTGAAGCTTTCTTT | CASRNSRQGAIGYTEAFF
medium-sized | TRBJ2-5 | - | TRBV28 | TGTGCCGCGGGGCTTAACGGCCAAGAGACCCAGTACTTC | CAAGLNGQETQYF
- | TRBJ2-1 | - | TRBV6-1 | TGTGCCAGCAGCCCAAACGGGTACAATGAGCAGTTCTTC | CASSPNGYNEQFF
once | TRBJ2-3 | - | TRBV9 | TGTGCCAGCAGCCCGGGAAGTGTGAGTTGGACAGATACGCAGTATTTT | CASSPGSVSWTDTQYF
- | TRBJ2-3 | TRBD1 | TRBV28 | TGTGCCAGCAGTTTTCCGGGACAGGGAGGAGGAGATACGCAGTATTTT | CASSFPGQGGGDTQYF
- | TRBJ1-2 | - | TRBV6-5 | TGTGCCAGCAGTTACGGGTCCCTATCGGGGTATGGCTACACCTTC | CASSYGSLSGYGYTF
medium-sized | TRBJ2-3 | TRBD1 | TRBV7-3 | TGTGCCAGCAGCCCCAGGACAGGGGGGGACACAGATACGCAGTATTTT | CASSPRTGGDTDTQYF
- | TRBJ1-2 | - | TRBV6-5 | TGTGCCAGCACAACAGACGGATACTATGGCTACACCTTC | CASTTDGYYGYTF
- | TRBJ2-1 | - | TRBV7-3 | TGTGCCAGCAGCTTAACGGGAGGAGGCAATGAGCAGTTCTTC | CASSLTGGGNEQFF
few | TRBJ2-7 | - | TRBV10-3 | TGTGCCACACAGGAGCCATCCTACGAGCAGTACTTC | CATQEPSYEQYF
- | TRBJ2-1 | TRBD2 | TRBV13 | TGTGCCAGCAGCTCCCTTTCACTAGCGGGGGACGCCTACAATGAGCAGTTCTTC | CASSSLSLAGDAYNEQFF
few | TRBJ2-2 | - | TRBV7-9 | TGTGCCAGTCTCTTGGGGGGCACCGGGGAGCTGTTTTTT | CASLLGGTGELFF
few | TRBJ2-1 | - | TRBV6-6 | TGTGCCAGCAGTTTCCTTGGCGGGGACAATGAGCAGTTCTTC | CASSFLGGDNEQFF
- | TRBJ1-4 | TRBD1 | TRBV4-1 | TGCGCCAGCAGCCAGCAGACAGGGGTCGGGGAAAAACTGTTTTTT | CASSQQTGVGEKLFF
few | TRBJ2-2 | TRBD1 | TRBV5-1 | TGCGCCAGCAGCGTGCCAGAAACCCCAGGACAGGGGAAGGGATGGGGGAACACCGGGGAGCTGTTTTTT | CASSVPETPGQGKGWGNTGELFF
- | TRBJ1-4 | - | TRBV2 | TGTGCCAGCAAGGGGAACGGGAATGAAAAACTGTTTTTT | CASKGNGNEKLFF
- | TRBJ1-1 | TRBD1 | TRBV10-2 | TGCGCCAGCAGGGCAGGGGGAAGCACTGAAGCTTTCTTT | CASRAGGSTEAFF
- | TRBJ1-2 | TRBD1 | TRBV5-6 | TGTGCCAGCAGCCTAGGGACAGGCTATGGCTACACCTTC | CASSLGTGYGYTF
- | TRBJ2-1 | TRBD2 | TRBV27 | TGTGCCAGCAGTTTTTCACTAGCGGGGGACAATGAGCAGTTCTTC | CASSFSLAGDNEQFF
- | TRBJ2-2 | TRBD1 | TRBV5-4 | TGTGCCAGCAGCTATATACAGGGGGTTACCGGGGAGCTGTTTTTT | CASSYIQGVTGELFF
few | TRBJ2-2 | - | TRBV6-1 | TGTGCCAGCACTCGAGCGGAGGATTCCACCGGGGAGCTGTTTTTT | CASTRAEDSTGELFF
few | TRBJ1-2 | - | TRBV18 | TGTGCCAGCTCACGAGGCTATGGTTACACCTTC | CASSRGYGYTF
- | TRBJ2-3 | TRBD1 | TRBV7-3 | TGTGCCAGCAGTCCGGTCGGGACAGGGACAGATACGCAGTATTTT | CASSPVGTGTDTQYF
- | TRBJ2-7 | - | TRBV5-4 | TGTGCCAGCAGCTCAACAGACGTTGGCTCCTACGAGCAGTACTTC | CASSSTDVGSYEQYF
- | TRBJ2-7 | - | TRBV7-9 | TGTGCCAGCAGGCCGCCACAGGGCTTGGGCGAGCAGTACTTC | CASRPPQGLGEQYF
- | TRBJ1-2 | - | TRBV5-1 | TGCGCCAGCAGCTTGTTAGGGGCGGAAGGCTACACCTTC | CASSLLGAEGYTF
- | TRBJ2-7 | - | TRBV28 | TGTGCCAGCAGTTTAAGCCGGGTCTCCTACGAGCAGTACTTC | CASSLSRVSYEQYF
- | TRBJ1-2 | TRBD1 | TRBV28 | TGTGCCAGCAGACGCCGGGACAGGGATTCCTATGGCTACACCTTC | CASRRRDRDSYGYTF
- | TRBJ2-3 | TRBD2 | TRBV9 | TGTGCCAGCAGCGTGAACGGGAGGGACACAGATACGCAGTATTTT | CASSVNGRDTDTQYF
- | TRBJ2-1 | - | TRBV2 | TGTGCCAGCAGCGTCCCCGCGGACTCCTACAATGAGCAGTTCTTC | CASSVPADSYNEQFF
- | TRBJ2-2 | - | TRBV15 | TGTGCCACCAGCAGAGATAGGTGGGGGGGCCCCACCACCGGGGAGCTGTTTTTT | CATSRDRWGGPTTGELFF
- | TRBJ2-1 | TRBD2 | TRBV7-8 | TGTGCCAGCAGCTTAAGGGCTAGCGGGAGAAACTATGAGCAGTTCTTC | CASSLRASGRNYEQFF
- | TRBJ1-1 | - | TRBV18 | TGTGCCAGCTCTCGAGAGGCGGCAGACACTGAAGCTTTCTTT | CASSREAADTEAFF
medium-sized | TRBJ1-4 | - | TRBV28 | TGTGCCAGCAGACCGTACAGTGCAACTAATGAAAAACTGTTTTTT | CASRPYSATNEKLFF
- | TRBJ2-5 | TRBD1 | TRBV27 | TGTGCCAGCAGTTTATCCTTCGGGACAGGTTATATGGAGCAGTACTTC | CASSLSFGTGYMEQYF
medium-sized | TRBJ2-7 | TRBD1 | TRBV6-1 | TGTGCCAGCAGTGAGAATGGGGACAGCTCCTACGAGCAGTACTTC | CASSENGDSSYEQYF
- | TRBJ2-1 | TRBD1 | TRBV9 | TGTGCCAGCAGCGTTGCCGGGACAGGGGTTAGACATGAGCAGTTCTTC | CASSVAGTGVRHEQFF
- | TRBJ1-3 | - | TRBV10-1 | TGCGCCAGCAGTGACCCCGACGAGGGCTCTGGAAACACCATATATTTT | CASSDPDEGSGNTIYF
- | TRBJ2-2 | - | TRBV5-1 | TGCGCCAGCAGGGAATTAGGGGGAAGGAAGACCGGGGAGCTGTTTTTT | CASRELGGRKTGELFF
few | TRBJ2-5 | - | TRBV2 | TGTGCCAGCAGTCCGACACGTACTCAAGAGACCCAGTACTTC | CASSPTRTQETQYF
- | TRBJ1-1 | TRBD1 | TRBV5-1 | TGCGCCAGCAGCTTGGCAGGGGGTTACACTGAAGCTTTCTTT | CASSLAGGYTEAFF
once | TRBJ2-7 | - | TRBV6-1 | TGTGCCAGCAGTCCGACGGACTTATACTCCTACGAGCAGTACTTC | CASSPTDLYSYEQYF
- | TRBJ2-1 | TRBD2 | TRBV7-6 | TGTGCCAGCAGCGTCCCGAGGAGCGGGGGATACAATGAGCAGTTCTTC | CASSVPRSGGYNEQFF
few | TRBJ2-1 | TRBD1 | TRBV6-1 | TGTGCCAGCAGTGAACCAACAGGGGGCGGCTATGAGCAGTTCTTC | CASSEPTGGGYEQFF
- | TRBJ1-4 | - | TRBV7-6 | TGTGCCAGCAGCGCCCAGACAGCAACTAATGAAAAACTGTTTTTT | CASSAQTATNEKLFF
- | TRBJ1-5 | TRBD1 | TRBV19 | TGTGCCAGTAGCCCGGGACAGTCTAGCAATCAGCCCCAGCATTTT | CASSPGQSSNQPQHF
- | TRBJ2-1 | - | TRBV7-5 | TGTGCCAGAAGCTTCCGGGGGAGCAGCTTGTGTGAGCAGTTCTTC | CARSFRGSSLCEQFF
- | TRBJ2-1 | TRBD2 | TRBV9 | TGTGCCAGCAGCGTAGGAGGTAGCGGGACTTACAATGAGCAGTTCTTC | CASSVGGSGTYNEQFF
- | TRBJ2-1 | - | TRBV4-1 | TGCGCCAGCAGCCAAGCGACAGGACCCTACAATGAGCAGTTCTTC | CASSQATGPYNEQFF
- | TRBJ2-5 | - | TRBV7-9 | TGTGCCAGCAGCGAAAACAGGGCACAAGAGACCCAGTACTTC | CASSENRAQETQYF